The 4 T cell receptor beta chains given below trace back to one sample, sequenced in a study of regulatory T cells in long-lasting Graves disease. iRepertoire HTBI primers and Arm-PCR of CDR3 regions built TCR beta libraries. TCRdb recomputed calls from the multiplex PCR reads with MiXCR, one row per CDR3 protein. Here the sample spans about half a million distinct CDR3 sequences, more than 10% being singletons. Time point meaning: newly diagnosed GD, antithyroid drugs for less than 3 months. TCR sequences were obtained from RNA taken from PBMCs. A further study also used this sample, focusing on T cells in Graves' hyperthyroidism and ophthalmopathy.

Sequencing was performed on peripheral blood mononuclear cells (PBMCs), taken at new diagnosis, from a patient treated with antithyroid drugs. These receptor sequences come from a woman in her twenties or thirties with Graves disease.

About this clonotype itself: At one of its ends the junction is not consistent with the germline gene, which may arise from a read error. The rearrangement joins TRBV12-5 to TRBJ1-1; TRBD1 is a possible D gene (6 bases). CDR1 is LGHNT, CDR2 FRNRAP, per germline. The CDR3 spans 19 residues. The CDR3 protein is CASGLGGTWKYEMNTEAFF. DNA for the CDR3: TGCGCTAGTGGTTTGGGAGGGACATGGAAATATGAGATGAACACTGAAGCTTTCTTT.

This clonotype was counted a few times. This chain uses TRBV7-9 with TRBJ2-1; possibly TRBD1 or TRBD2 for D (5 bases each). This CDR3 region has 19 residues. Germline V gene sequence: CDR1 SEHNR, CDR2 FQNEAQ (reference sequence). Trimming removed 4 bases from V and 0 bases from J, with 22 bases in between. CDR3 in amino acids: CASSSIRGATESSYNEQFF. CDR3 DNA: TGTGCCAGCAGCTCCATTAGAGGGGCGACAGAGAGCTCCTACAATGAGCAGTTCTTC.

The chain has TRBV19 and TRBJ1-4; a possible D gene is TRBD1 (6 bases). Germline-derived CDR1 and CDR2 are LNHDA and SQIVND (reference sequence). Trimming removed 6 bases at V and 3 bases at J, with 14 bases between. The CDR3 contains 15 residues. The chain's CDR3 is CASSNSGAPNEKLFF. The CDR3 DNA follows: TGTGCCAGTAGCAACTCAGGGGCCCCTAATGAAAAACTGTTTTTT. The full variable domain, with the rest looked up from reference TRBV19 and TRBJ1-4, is DGGITQSPKYLFRKEGQNVTLSCEQNLNHDAMYWYRQDPGQGLRLIYYSQIVNDFQKGDIAEGYSVSREKKESFPLTVTSAQKNPTAFYLCASSNSGAPNEKLFFGSGTQLSVL.

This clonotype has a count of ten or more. For the CDR3, the DNA is TGTGCCAGCAGTTTAGTGCTGGTTGAGCAGTACTTC. This codes for CASSLVLVEQYF. This chain connects TRBV12-3 or TRBV12-4 to TRBJ2-7; D is uncertain. The germline V and J ends were trimmed by 1 base and 7 bases, with 8 bases remaining between them. This CDR3 contains 12 residues.